The clone carrying this TCR beta chain was seen a few times. The antigen remains undetermined. The record originates from a study of response to subunit inactivated influenza vaccine. MiXCR was run by TCRdb on the RT-PCR reads, yielding one entry per CDR3 protein. The table has a few hundred thousand distinct CDR3 sequences, over 9.5% seen once; the top ten hold approximately 12%. CDR3 length: 15 amino acids. The V gene end was trimmed by 2 bases and the J gene end by 7 bases; junction bases not matched to a gene: 11. Germline lookup yields CDR1 DFQATT and CDR2 SNEGSKA (reference sequence). The study's findings and limits: The authors proposed limited new T cell recruitment per seasonal influenza vaccination.

This specimen consisted of PBMCs from blood, obtained 40 to 50 days after vaccination. The genes are TRBV20-1 and TRBJ1-2; 9 positions match TRBD1. This TCR was sampled from a man aged 45-65 years who received an inactivated influenza vaccine. CDR3 in DNA: TGCAGTGCTAGACAGCGTGACAGGGGGTATGGTGGCTACACCTTC. It codes for CSARQRDRGYGGYTF.